This T cell receptor beta chain was captured in a study of T cell responses to AZD1222 COVID-19 vaccine. Whole-study results and caveats: Among spike-specific TCRs, nearly half reportedly target unmutated variant regions. CD4 TCRs linked to vaccination spanned spike, dominating at 160-218 and 743-854. Donors were chiefly white British, with a greater number of females, and clonal diversity was perhaps underestimated.

Trimming stripped 3 bases from V and 1 base from J, with 15 bases between. Germline CDR1 is MNHNS and CDR2 is SASEGT. The CDR3 has 16 amino acids. Sequencing was performed with immunoSEQ multiplex PCR; in TCRdb, only in-frame clones are kept and a portion is missing. The sample contains under 120,000 clones, roughly nine tenths of which appear only once. Regarding this clone: Its antigen remains unidentified.

The input for sequencing was peripheral blood, taken 28 days after the second AZD1222 dose. J is TRBJ1-1 and V is TRBV6-1; D unresolved. The clonotype comes from an adult who received the AZD1222 COVID-19 vaccine. Written as DNA, the CDR3 is TGTGCCAGCAGTGAGGGGTTTTTAGGCGGGAACACTGAAGCTTTCTTT. The encoded protein is CASSEGFLGGNTEAFF.